A selection of T cell receptor beta chains follows, all from one sample in a study of regulatory T cells in long-lasting Graves disease. One entry per CDR3 protein results from TCRdb running MiXCR on the multiplex PCR reads. The sample records 650,000 to 850,000 distinct CDR3 sequences, around 32% being singletons. The input for sequencing was peripheral blood mononuclear cells (PBMCs), taken when the disease was refractory, from a patient treated with antithyroid drugs. The receptors stem from a female donor with Graves disease. The conserved cysteine and the conserved F or W are not part of the CDR3 here.

j_call v_call cdr3_aa
TRBJ1-5 TRBV6-2/TRBV6-3 ASSYSGVPSSDQPQH
TRBJ2-7 TRBV27 ASSPVGSYEQY
TRBJ2-4 TRBV11-2 ASSSEIAAKNIQY
TRBJ1-1 TRBV12-3/TRBV12-4 ASSLARVANTEAF
TRBJ2-5 TRBV3-1 ASSQPSSGQETQY
TRBJ1-5 TRBV20-1 SAQGQGGEPQH
TRBJ1-1 TRBV5-1 ASRFQEALTEAF
TRBJ2-7 TRBV11-2 ASSFRLSSYEQY
TRBJ1-2 TRBV29-1 SVPDSLDYGYT
TRBJ2-2 TRBV20-1 SASLGLTNTGELF
TRBJ2-5 TRBV6-1 AARQGSETQY
TRBJ2-5 TRBV11-1 ASSGGHQETQY
TRBJ1-1 TRBV27 ASSLRGGRVTEAF
TRBJ1-4 TRBV6-1 ASSSGGGRIEKLF
TRBJ1-1 TRBV10-3 AISAGQGMNTEAF
TRBJ2-7 TRBV5-4 ASSPGQGREQY
TRBJ1-5 TRBV28 ASSLLIAGRNQPQH